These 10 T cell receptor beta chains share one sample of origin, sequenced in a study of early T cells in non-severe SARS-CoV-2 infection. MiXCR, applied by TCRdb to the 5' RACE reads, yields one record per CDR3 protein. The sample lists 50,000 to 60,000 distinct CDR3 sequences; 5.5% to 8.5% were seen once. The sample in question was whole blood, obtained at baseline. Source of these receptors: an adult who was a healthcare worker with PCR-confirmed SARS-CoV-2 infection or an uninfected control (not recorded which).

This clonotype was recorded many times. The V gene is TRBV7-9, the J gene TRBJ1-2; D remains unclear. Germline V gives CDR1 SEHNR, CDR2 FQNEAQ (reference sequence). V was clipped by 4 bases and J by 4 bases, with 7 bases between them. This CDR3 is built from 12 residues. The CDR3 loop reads CASSSQLYGYTF. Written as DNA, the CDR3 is TGTGCCAGCAGCTCCCAGCTCTATGGCTACACCTTC.

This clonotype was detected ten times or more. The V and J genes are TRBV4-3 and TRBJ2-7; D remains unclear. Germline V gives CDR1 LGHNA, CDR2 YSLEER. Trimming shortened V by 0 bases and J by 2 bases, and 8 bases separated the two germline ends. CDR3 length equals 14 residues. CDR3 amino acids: CASSQEAIPYEQYF. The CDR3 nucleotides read TGCGCCAGCAGCCAAGAAGCCATACCCTACGAGCAGTACTTC.

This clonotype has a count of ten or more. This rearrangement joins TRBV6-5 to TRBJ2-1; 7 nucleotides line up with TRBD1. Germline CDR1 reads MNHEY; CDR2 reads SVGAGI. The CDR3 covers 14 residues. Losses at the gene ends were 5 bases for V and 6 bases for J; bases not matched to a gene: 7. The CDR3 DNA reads TGTGCCAGCAGTGCAGGGGGAGCCATCAATGAGCAGTTCTTC. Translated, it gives CASSAGGAINEQFF.

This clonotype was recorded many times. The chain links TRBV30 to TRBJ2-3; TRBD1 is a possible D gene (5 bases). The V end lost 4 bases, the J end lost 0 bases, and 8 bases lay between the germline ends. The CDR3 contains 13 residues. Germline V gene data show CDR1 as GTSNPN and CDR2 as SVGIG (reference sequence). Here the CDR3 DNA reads TGTGCCTGGAACAGGATTAGCACAGATACGCAGTATTTT. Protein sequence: CAWNRISTDTQYF. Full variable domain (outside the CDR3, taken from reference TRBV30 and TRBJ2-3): SQTIHQWPATLVQPVGSPLSLECTVEGTSNPNLYWYRQAAGRGLQLLFYSVGIGQISSEVPQNLSASRPQDRQFILSSKKLLLSDSGFYLCAWNRISTDTQYFGPGTRLTVL.

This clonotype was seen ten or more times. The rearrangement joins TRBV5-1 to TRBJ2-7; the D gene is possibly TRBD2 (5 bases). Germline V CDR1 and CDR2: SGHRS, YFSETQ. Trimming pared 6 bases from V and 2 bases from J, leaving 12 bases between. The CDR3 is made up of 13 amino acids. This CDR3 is CASTRTPTYEQYF. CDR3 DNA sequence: TGCGCCAGCACCAGGACTCCAACCTACGAGCAGTACTTC.

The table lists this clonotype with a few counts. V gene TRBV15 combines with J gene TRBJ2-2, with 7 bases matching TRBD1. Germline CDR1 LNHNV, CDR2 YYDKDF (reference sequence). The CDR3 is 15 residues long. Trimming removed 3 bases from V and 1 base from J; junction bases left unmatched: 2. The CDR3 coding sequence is TGTGCCACCAGCAGCCGGGACAGGAACACCGGGGAGCTGTTTTTT. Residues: CATSSRDRNTGELFF. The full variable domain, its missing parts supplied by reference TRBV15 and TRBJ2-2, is DAMVIQNPRYQVTQFGKPVTLSCSQTLNHNVMYWYQQKSSQAPKLLFHYYDKDFNNEADTPDNFQSRRPNTSFCFLDIRSPGLGDTAMYLCATSSRDRNTGELFFGEGSRLTVL.

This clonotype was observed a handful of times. The CDR3 DNA reads as TGTGCCAGTAGTATGCCGCGGGGGAACTCCTACAATGAGCAGTTCTTC. It specifies CASSMPRGNSYNEQFF. V and J are TRBV19 and TRBJ2-1; 7 bases fit TRBD2. CDR3 length: 16 residues. Germline CDR1 reads LNHDA; CDR2 reads SQIVND (reference sequence). Trimming took 3 bases from V and 0 from J; bases not matched to a gene: 5.

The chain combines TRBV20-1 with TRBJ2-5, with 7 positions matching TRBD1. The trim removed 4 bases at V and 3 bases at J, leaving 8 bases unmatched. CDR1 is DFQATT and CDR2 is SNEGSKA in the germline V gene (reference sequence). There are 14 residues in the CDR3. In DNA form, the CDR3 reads TGCAGTGCTACCGACAGGGAAGCGAAAGAGACCCAGTACTTC. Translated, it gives CSATDREAKETQYF.

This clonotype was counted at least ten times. CDR3 amino acids: CASSPSWGAGELFF. CDR3 sequence (DNA): TGCGCCAGCAGCCCTTCGTGGGGGGCCGGGGAGCTGTTTTTT. V and J are TRBV4-3 and TRBJ2-2, with D possibly being TRBD2 (6 bases). Looked up from germline, CDR1 is LGHNA and CDR2 is YSLEER. This CDR3 region has 14 residues. V was shortened by 4 bases and J by 6 bases, with 12 bases between the two germline ends.

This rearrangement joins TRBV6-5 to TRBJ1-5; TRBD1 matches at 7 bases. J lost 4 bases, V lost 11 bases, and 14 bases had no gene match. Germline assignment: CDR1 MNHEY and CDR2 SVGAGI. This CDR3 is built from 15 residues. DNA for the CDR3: TGTGCCGGCACCCCCGGGAGGGGACAGAATCAGCCCCAGCATTTT. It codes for CAGTPGRGQNQPQHF.